This T cell receptor (beta chain) was recovered during a study of somatic mutations in cytotoxic T cells in rheumatoid arthritis. Study summary: Among the T-cell populations stained with V beta antibodies, some were separated by flow sorting at nearly 100% purity, including V beta1+ cells whose TCRB was sequenced. Study conclusions and caveats: Reported slight underrepresentation of TRBV07 in rheumatoid arthritis patients was not subjected to multiple-comparison adjustment.

With 0 bases removed from V and 5 bases from J, the gap between germline ends came to 16 bases. Germline V CDR1 and CDR2: MNHEY, SVGAGI. The CDR3 extends over 16 amino acids. On this clone itself: Its specificity is not known.

Some clones are missing from TCRdb's copy, which holds only in-frame ones; the method was immunoSEQ multiplex PCR. Here the sample spans under 20,000 clones, 60% to 85% being singletons. The receptor was derived from an adult with rheumatoid arthritis. The chain has TRBV6-5 and TRBJ1-1; TRBD1 is a possible D gene (5 bases). Sequencing used CD8+ T cells sorted from blood. The CDR3 region is CASSYSGGEGETEAFF. CDR3 bases: TGTGCCAGCAGTTACTCGGGGGGTGAAGGGGAGACTGAAGCTTTCTTT.